These T cell receptor beta chains were read from a single sample in a study of regulatory T cells in long-lasting Graves disease. TCRdb re-analysed the multiplex PCR reads in MiXCR, keeping a single row per CDR3 protein. This table holds 500,000 to 700,000 distinct CDR3 sequences, 16% found once. The sample was also reused in another study, on T cells in Graves' hyperthyroidism and ophthalmopathy.

This material consisted of peripheral blood mononuclear cells (PBMCs), taken at new diagnosis, from a patient treated with antithyroid drugs. The receptors originated from a woman under 40 with Graves disease. CDR3s leave out the opening cysteine and the closing phenylalanine or tryptophan.

CDR3aa	v_gene	j_gene	len
AWTRGRGTYEQY	TRBV30	TRBJ2-7	12
ASSRDRLDEQF	TRBV7-2	TRBJ2-1	11
ASSEALGTAVNTGELF	TRBV2	TRBJ2-2	16
ASTWTGANYEQY	TRBV27	TRBJ2-7	12
ASSLTGTSGETQY	TRBV7-3	TRBJ2-5	13
ASSDLPPVLAA	TRBV6-1	TRBJ1-2	11
ASSFTQGDNEQF	TRBV7-9	TRBJ2-1	12
ASSTGTGFGGELF	TRBV12-3/TRBV12-4	TRBJ2-2	13
SASYRGNSLYEQY	TRBV20-1	TRBJ2-7	13
ASIKSGALNTEAF	TRBV19	TRBJ1-1	13
ASSLLSSGNYEQY	TRBV28	TRBJ2-7	13
AIKFGTSDPYEQY	TRBV10-3	TRBJ2-7	13
ASSLTNGGGKNIQY	TRBV27	TRBJ2-4	14
ASSFGPRTEQY	TRBV12-3/TRBV12-4	TRBJ2-7	11
ATSALTGKADNEQF	TRBV24-1	TRBJ2-1	14
ASSSSGNYNEQF	TRBV18	TRBJ2-1	12
ASRRGGGQAPQY	TRBV12-3/TRBV12-4	TRBJ2-3	12
ASSISSGHYNEQF	TRBV19	TRBJ2-1	13
ASSSLAGGPNEQF	TRBV3-1	TRBJ2-1	13
SVEDRMTAGNTIY	TRBV29-1	TRBJ1-3	13
ASSHTDSRNQPQH	TRBV12-3/TRBV12-4	TRBJ1-5	13
ASSYGRATGADTQY	TRBV5-1	TRBJ2-3	14
ASSTGANVLT	TRBV12-3/TRBV12-4	TRBJ2-6	10
SARDMRYSGANVLT	TRBV20-1	TRBJ2-6	14
ASSPPGTGYLGYT	TRBV19	TRBJ1-2	13
ASSTLLGSGGTEAF	TRBV19	TRBJ1-1	14
ASATSLRASLEQF	TRBV28	TRBJ2-1	13
ASSLSVQGARNEQF	TRBV27	TRBJ2-1	14
ASSRMPNTGELF	TRBV27	TRBJ2-2	12
ASSPLVSNTEAF	TRBV7-9	TRBJ1-1	12
ASSDPLGSEAF	TRBV6-1	TRBJ1-1	11
ASSHRETGANVLT	TRBV12-3/TRBV12-4	TRBJ2-6	13
ATSRVTGELF	TRBV15	TRBJ2-2	10
ASSYSRPDNSPLH	TRBV6-2/TRBV6-3	TRBJ1-6	13
ASGPGDTDTQY	TRBV28	TRBJ2-3	11
ASSRWTGEETQY	TRBV6-1	TRBJ2-5	12
ASSPSDSLRYT	TRBV7-6	TRBJ1-2	11
ASAPGVPEQY	TRBV28	TRBJ2-7	10
ASRGGAQPNNEQF	TRBV6-2/TRBV6-3	TRBJ2-1	13
ATSEPGGTNTGELF	TRBV24-1	TRBJ2-2	14
ASMGQSHGGSSYNEQF	TRBV6-2/TRBV6-3	TRBJ2-1	16
ASKTSGKRAGELF	TRBV27	TRBJ2-2	13
ASRGTGNHEQY	TRBV2	TRBJ2-7	11